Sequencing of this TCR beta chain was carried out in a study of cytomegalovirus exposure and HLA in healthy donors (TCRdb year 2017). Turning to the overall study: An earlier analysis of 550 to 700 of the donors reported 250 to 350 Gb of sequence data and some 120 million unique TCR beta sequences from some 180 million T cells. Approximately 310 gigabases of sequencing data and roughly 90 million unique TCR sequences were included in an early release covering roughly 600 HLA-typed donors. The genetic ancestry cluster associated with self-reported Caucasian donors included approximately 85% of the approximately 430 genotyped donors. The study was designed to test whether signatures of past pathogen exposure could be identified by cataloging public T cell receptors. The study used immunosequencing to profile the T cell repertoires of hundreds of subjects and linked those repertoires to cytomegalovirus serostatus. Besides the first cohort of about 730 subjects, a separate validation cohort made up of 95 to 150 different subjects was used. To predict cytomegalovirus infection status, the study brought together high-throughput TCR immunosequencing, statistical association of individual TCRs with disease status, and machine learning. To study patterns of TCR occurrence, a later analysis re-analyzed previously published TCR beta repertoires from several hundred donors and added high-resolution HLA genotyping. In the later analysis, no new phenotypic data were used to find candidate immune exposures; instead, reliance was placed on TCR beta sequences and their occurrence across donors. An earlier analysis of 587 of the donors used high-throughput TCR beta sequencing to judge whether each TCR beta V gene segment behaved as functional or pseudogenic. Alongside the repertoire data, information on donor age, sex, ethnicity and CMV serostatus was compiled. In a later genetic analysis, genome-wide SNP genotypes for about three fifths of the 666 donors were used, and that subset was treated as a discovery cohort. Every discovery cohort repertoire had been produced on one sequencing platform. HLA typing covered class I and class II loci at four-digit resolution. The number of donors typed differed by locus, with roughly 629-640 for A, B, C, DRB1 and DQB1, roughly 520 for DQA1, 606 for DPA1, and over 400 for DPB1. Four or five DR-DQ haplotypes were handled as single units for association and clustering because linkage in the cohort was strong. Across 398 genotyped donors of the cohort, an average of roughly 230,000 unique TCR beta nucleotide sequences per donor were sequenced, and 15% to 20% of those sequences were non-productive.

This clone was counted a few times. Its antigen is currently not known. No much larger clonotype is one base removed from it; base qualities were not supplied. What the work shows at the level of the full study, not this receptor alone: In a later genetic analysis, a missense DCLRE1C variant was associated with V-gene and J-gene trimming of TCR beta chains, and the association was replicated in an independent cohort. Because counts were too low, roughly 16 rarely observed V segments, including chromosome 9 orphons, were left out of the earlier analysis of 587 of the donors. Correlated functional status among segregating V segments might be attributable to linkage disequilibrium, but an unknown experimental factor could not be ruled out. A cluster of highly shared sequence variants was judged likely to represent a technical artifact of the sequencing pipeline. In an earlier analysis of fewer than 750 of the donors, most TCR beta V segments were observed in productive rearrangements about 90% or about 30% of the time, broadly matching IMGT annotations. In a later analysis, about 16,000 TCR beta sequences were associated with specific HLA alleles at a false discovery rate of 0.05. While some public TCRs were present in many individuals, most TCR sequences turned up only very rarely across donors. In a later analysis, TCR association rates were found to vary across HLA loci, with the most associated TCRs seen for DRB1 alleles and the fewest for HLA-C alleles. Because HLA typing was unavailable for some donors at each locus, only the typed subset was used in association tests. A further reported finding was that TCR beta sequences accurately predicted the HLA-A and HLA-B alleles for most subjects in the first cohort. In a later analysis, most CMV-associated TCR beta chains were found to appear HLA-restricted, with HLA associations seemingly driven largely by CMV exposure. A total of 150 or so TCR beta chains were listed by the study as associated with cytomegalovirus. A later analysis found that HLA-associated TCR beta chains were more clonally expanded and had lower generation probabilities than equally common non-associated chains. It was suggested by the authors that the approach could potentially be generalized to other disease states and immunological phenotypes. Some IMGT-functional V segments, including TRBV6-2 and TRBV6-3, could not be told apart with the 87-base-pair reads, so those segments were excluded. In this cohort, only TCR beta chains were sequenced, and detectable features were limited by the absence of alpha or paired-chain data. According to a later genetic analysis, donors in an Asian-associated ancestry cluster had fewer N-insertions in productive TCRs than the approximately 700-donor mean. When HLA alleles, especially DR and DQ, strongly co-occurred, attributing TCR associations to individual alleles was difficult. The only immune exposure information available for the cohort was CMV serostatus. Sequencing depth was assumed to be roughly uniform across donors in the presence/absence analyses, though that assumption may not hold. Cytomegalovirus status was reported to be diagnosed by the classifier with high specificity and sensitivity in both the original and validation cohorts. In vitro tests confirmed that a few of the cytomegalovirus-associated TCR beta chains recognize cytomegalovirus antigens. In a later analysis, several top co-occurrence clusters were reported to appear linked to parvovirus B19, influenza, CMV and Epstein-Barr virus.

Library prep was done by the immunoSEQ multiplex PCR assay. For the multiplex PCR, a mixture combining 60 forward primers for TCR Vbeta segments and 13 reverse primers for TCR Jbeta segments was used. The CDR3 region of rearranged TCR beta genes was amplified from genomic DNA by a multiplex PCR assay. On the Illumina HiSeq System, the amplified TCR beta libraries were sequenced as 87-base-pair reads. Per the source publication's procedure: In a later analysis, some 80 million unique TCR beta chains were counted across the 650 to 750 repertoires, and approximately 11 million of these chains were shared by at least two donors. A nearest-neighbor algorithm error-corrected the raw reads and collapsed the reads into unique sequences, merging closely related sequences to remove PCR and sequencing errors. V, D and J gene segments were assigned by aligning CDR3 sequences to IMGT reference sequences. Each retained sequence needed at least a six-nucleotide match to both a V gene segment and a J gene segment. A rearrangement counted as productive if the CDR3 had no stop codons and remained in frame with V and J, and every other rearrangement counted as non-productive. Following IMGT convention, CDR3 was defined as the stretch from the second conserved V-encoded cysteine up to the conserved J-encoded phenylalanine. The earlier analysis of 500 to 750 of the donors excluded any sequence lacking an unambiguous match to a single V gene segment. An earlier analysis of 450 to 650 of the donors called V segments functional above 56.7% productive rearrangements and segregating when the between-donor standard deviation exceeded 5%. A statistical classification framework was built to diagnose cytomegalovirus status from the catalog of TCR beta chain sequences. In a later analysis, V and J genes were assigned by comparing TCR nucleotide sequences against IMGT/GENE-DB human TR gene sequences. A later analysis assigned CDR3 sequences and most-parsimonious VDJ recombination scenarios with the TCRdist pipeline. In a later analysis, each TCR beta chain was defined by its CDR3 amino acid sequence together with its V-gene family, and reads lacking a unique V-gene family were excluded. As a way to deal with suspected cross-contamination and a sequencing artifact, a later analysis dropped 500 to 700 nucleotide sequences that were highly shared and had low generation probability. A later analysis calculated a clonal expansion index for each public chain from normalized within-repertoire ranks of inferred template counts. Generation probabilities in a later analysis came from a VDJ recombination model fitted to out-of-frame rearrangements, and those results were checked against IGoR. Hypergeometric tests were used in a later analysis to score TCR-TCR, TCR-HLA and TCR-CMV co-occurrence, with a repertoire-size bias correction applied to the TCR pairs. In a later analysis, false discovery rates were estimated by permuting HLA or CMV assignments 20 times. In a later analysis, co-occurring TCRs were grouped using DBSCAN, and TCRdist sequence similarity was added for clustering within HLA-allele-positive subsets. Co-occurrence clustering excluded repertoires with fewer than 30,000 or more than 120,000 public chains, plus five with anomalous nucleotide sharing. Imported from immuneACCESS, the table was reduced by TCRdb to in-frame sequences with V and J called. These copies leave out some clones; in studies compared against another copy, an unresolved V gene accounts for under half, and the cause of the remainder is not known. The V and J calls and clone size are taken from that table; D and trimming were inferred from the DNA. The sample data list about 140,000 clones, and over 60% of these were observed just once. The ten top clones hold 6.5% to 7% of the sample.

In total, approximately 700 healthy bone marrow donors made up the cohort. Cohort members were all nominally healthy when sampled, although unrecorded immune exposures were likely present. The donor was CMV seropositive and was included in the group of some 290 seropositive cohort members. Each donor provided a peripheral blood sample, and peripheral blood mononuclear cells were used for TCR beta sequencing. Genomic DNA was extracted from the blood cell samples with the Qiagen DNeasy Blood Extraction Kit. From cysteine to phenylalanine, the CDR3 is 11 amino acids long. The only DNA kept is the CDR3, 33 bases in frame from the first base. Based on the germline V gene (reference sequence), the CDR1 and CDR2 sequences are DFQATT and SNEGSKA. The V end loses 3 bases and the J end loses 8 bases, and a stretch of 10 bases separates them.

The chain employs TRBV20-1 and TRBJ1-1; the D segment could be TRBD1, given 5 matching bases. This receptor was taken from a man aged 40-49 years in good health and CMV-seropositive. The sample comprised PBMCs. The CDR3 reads CSARGGREAFF. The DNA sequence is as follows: TGCAGTGCTAGGGGGGGACGGGAAGCTTTCTTT.